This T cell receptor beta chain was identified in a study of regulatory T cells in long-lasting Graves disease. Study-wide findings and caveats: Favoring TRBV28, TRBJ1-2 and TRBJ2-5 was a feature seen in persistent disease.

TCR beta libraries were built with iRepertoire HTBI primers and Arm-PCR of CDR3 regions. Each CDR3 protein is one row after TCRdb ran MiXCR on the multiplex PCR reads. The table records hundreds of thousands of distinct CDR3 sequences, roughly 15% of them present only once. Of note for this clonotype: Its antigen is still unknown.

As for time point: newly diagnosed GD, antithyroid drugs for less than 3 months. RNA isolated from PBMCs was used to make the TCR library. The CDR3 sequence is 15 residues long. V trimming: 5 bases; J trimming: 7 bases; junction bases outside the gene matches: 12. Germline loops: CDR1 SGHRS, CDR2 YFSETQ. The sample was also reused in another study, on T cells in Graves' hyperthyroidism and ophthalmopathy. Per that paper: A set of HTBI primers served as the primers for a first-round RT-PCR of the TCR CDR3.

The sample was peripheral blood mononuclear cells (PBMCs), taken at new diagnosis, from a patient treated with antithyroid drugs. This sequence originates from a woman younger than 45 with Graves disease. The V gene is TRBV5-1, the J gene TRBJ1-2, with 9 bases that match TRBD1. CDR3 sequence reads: CASRHTDRGVLGYTF. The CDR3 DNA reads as TGCGCCAGCAGACATACTGACAGGGGGGTTCTTGGCTACACCTTC.